This T cell receptor beta chain was profiled in a study of beta chain features in type 1 diabetes. Study at large: There was similarity between patients and healthy donors in age, gender and cell yields. Points from the study as a whole: Researchers reported that naive, central memory and Treg TCRB repertoires appeared more similar in patients than in healthy donors. Among patients with Type 1 diabetes, TCRB CDR3s were moderately but significantly shorter in every one of the four CD4+ subsets. There were fewer insertions and more deletions at the VDJ junctions of type 1 diabetes patients.

Expressed TCRB transcripts got sequenced, as all isolated RNA was reverse transcribed. Measured with immunoSEQ multiplex PCR; TCRdb has only the in-frame clones, and not every one. The repertoire includes 200,000 to 300,000 clones, about a tenth of them detected once, and around 0.017% sits in the top ten. Naive, central memory, regulatory and stem cell-like memory cells within the CD4+ compartment were sorted using CD45RO/CCR7/CD25/CD127/CD95/CD27. In its sample, this clone was seen a few times. Its antigen is not known. Germline values: CDR1 LGHNT, CDR2 FRNRAP. The V end was cut by 11 bases, the J end by 4 bases, with 14 bases between. The CDR3 is 12 amino acids.

The genes are TRBV12-5 and TRBJ2-5; D may be TRBD2 (5 bases). This clonotype was sampled from a man under 40 with type 1 diabetes. Sequences were obtained from naive CD4+ T cells from blood. CDR3 amino acids: CASTGRSETQYF. The CDR3 coding sequence is TGTGCTTCAACGGGAAGGTCAGAGACCCAGTACTTC.